What follows are 11 T cell receptor beta chains derived from one specimen sequenced in a study of beta chain features in type 1 diabetes. As every portion of the isolated RNA was reverse transcribed, the sequencing read expressed TCRB transcripts. Measured with immunoSEQ multiplex PCR; TCRdb has only the in-frame clones, and not every one. The sample gives about 930,000 clones, around a sixth of which show up once; 0.02% to 0.03% is in the top ten. The sample taken for sequencing was naive CD4+ T cells from blood. The receptors shown here come from a woman younger than 35 in good health.

As concerns this clone: Other nucleotide sequences in the sample specify the same CDR3. The chain couples TRBV25-1 to TRBJ2-5; D is uncertain. CDR1 is MGHDK and CDR2 is SYGVNS in the germline V gene. Trimming left V 3 bases short and J 1 base short, with 6 bases between. CDR3 length equals 13 residues. The CDR3: CASSESPQETQYF. CDR3 DNA sequence: TGTGCCAGCAGTGAGTCACCCCAAGAGACCCAGTACTTC.

The chain carries TRBV14 and TRBJ1-4; 9 bases match TRBD1. Germline loops: CDR1 SGHDN, CDR2 FVKESK. The CDR3 covers 13 residues. V lost 3 bases, J lost 9 bases, and 2 bases stayed unmatched. The CDR3 region is CASSQGQGQKLFF. CDR3 bases: TGTGCCAGCAGCCAGGGACAGGGCCAAAAACTGTTTTTT.

The rearrangement links TRBV28 to TRBJ2-2; D not resolved. Germline V gives CDR1 MDHEN, CDR2 SYDVKM. The V and J ends lost 2 bases and 4 bases respectively, with 8 bases between them. This CDR3 has 14 residues. In DNA, the CDR3 is TGTGCCAGCAGTTTACGGCCCTTCACCGGGGAGCTGTTTTTT. Protein sequence: CASSLRPFTGELFF.

The chain has TRBV6-6 and TRBJ2-1; 7 nucleotides agree with TRBD1. The length of the CDR3 is 13 residues. Germline V gene data show CDR1 as MNHNY and CDR2 as SVGAGI (reference sequence). Unmatched junction bases numbered 8, after V lost 10 bases and J lost 5 bases. The CDR3 reads CAINTGVNNEQFF. DNA of the CDR3: TGTGCCATCAACACAGGGGTGAACAATGAGCAGTTCTTC.

There are a few counts of this clone. The chain uses TRBV7-9 and TRBJ1-1; TRBD1 might be the D (5 bases). Germline V lookup: CDR1 SEHNR, CDR2 FQNEAQ (reference sequence). With 4 bases removed from V and 5 bases from J, the gap between germline ends came to 17 bases. This CDR3 contains 15 residues. The CDR3 DNA reads as TGTGCCAGCAGCTCCTTGGCAGGGTTGCGTACTGAAGCTTTCTTT. Amino acids: CASSSLAGLRTEAFF.

This clone was detected a few times. The chain recombines TRBV6-6 with TRBJ2-2, with 8 nucleotides matching TRBD2. The ends lost 7 bases at V and 5 bases at J; junction bases unmatched: 9. CDR1 MNHNY and CDR2 SVGAGI come from the germline V gene (reference sequence). This CDR3 spans 15 amino acids. CDR3 coding DNA: TGTGCCAGCACCTTAGATACTAGCGGTACCGGGGAGCTGTTTTTT. It is translated as CASTLDTSGTGELFF.

This clone was detected only a few times. The chain links TRBV7-6 to TRBJ1-4, with 10 nucleotides matching TRBD1. The CDR3 runs to 16 residues. J gave up 7 bases and V 0 bases, and 5 bases lay outside the gene matches. Germline CDR1 reads SGHVS; CDR2 reads FNYEAQ. The CDR3 coding sequence is TGTGCCAGCAGCTTAGCGGGACAGGGGATCTTTGAAAAACTGTTTTTT. Its protein product is CASSLAGQGIFEKLFF.

The CDR3 nucleotides are TGCGCCAGCAGCCAAGATTGGAGCACAGATACGCAGTATTTT. Residues: CASSQDWSTDTQYF. The rearrangement joins TRBV4-3 to TRBJ2-3; D unresolved. Trimming took off 0 bases at V and 0 bases at J, with 4 bases between the two ends. The CDR3 sequence is 14 residues long. Germline V CDR1 and CDR2: LGHNA, YSLEER.

This chain uses TRBV5-1 with TRBJ2-7; D may be TRBD1 (6 bases). Germline loops: CDR1 SGHRS, CDR2 YFSETQ. The germline V and J ends were trimmed by 0 bases and 5 bases, with 18 bases remaining between them. The length of the CDR3 is 16 residues. The CDR3 nucleotides read TGCGCCAGCAGCTTGGCCACAGGGTGGTTGGAAAACGAGCAGTACTTC. Protein sequence: CASSLATGWLENEQYF.

The rearrangement uses TRBV6-5 and TRBJ2-6; no clear D. Germline CDR1 is MNHEY and CDR2 is SVGAGI. This CDR3 comprises 15 residues. V lost 6 bases and J lost 0, with 9 bases in between. CDR3 bases: TGTGCCAGCAGGTCTGGCTCCTCTGGGGCCAACGTCCTGACTTTC. Its translation is CASRSGSSGANVLTF.

The J gene is TRBJ2-5, the V gene TRBV7-5; the D segment call TRBD2 is taken from the table without a DNA check. TRBV7-5 constitutes a pseudogene. This CDR3 is built from 14 residues. The CDR3, as DNA: TGTGCCAGAAGCCGTAGGGAGGGGAGAGAGACCCAGTACTTC. It specifies CARSRREGRETQYF.